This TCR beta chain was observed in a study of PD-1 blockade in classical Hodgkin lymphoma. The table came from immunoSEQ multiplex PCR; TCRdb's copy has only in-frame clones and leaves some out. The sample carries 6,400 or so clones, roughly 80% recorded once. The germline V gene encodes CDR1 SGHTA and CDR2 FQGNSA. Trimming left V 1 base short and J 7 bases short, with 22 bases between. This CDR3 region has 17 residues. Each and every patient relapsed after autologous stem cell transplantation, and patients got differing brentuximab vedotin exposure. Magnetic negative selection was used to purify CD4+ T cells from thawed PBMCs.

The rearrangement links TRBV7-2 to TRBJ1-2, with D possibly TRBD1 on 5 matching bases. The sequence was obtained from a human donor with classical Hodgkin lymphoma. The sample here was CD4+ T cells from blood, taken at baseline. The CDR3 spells CASSLGVAGRVLGGYTF. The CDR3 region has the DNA TGTGCCAGCAGCTTAGGTGTGGCAGGGAGGGTCTTAGGTGGCTACACCTTC.